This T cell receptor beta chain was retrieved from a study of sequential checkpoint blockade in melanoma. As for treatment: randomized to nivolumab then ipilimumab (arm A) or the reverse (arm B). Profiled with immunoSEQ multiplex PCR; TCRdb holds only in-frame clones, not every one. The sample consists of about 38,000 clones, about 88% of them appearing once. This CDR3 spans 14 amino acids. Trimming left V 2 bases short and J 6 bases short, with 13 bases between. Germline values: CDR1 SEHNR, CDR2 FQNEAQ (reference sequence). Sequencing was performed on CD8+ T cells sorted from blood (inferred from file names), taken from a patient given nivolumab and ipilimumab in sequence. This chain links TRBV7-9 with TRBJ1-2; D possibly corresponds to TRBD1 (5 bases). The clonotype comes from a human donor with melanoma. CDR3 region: CASSLFGGDHGYTF. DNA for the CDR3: TGTGCCAGCAGCTTATTCGGAGGGGACCATGGCTACACCTTC.